The present entry profiles one T cell receptor beta chain with its context. The sample belongs to a study of blood T cell repertoires in COVID-19. About the study: The United States, Italy and Spain supplied acute and convalescent COVID-19 samples. Sample material is recorded as cDNA or gDNA derived from T cells, B-cell-depleted T cells, or PBMCs.

The CDR3 has 15 amino acids. V shed 0 bases, J shed 3 bases, and the junction held 3 bases outside the gene matches. Germline V gives CDR1 SGDLS, CDR2 YYNGEE. Source study methods: Nucleated cell counts were estimated from reference gene primer amplification. TCRdb keeps only in-frame clones here, not all; method: immunoSEQ multiplex PCR. V and J calls plus clone size are reproduced from that table; the DNA served to infer D and trimming. The repertoire holds about 170,000 clones, with roughly 84% as singletons. This receptor was obtained from a human donor with acute or convalescent COVID-19. The donor label of this sample is uncertain. V and J are TRBV9 and TRBJ2-1; 7 nucleotides align to TRBD2. The sequenced sample was peripheral blood. The CDR3 DNA is TGTGCCAGCAGCGTAGGCCGGGGGGACTACAATGAGCAGTTCTTC. It specifies CASSVGRGDYNEQFF.